The clone carrying this T cell receptor (beta chain) was observed a few times. The antigen remains unidentified. This sample was included in a study of T-cell reconstitution after alpha-beta-depleted transplantation in children. Findings and limits, study-wide: Where some patients showed high TCRbeta diversity at day 60, it came from recipient T cells and thymic progenitors that had survived. Among T cells one year after transplant, newly produced cells accounted for most counts and diversity.

Unique molecular identifiers were incorporated during preparation of the TCRbeta library. TCRdb itself ran the PCR reads through MiXCR, one entry per CDR3 protein. In the table there are a few hundred thousand distinct CDR3 sequences, around 27% of which are singletons. The germline gives CDR1 DFQATT, CDR2 SNEGSKA (reference sequence). With 3 bases clipped from V and 6 bases from J, the junction kept 2 bases outside the gene matches. This CDR3 contains 11 residues. The sample consisted of PBMCs, taken before TCRalphabeta/CD19-depleted stem cell transplant. The receptor was derived from a boy in the first two years of life with Wiskott-Aldrich syndrome, due to receive a stem cell transplant. This chain connects TRBV20-1 to TRBJ2-7; TRBD1 aligns across 7 bases. DNA of the CDR3: TGCAGTGCTAGTAACAGGGGCGAGCAGTACTTC. Translated, it gives CSASNRGEQYF.